Below are 3 T cell receptor beta chains sequenced from a single sample in a study of T-cell reconstitution after alpha-beta-depleted transplantation in children. Preparation of the TCRbeta library involved a method that used unique molecular identifiers. MiXCR, applied by TCRdb to the PCR reads, yields one record per CDR3 protein. The sample carries a few hundred thousand distinct CDR3 sequences, around a tenth recorded once. Sequenced material: PBMCs, taken before TCRalphabeta/CD19-depleted stem cell transplant. The source of these receptors is a boy under three years old with acute myeloid leukemia, due to receive a stem cell transplant.

This clonotype has just a few counts. The rearrangement links TRBV20-1 to TRBJ2-1; 10 bases agree with TRBD2. Trimming removed 6 bases from V and 1 base from J; junction bases left unmatched: 9. Germline V gene lookup returns CDR1 DFQATT and CDR2 SNEGSKA (reference sequence). The CDR3 contains 16 residues. CDR3 coding DNA: TGCAGTGCCAGGGCCGAGCGGGAGGGATCCTACAATGAGCAGTTCTTC. It is translated as CSARAEREGSYNEQFF.

This clonotype was detected ten times or more. The chain carries TRBV7-9 and TRBJ2-2; the D is unclear. V was shortened by 9 bases and J by 0 bases, with 14 bases between the two germline ends. Germline V lookup: CDR1 SEHNR, CDR2 FQNEAQ (reference sequence). The CDR3 has 15 residues. The CDR3 protein is CASIPQPSNTGELFF. The CDR3 DNA follows: TGTGCCAGTATCCCCCAGCCGTCGAACACCGGGGAGCTGTTTTTT.

In this sample, this clonotype turned up many times. V and J are TRBV12-3 or TRBV12-4 and TRBJ1-1, with TRBD1 matching 10 bases. The CDR3 loop spans 14 amino acids. J was trimmed by 1 base and V by 6 bases; bases with no gene match: 2. The CDR3 sequence is CASRWTGGNTEAFF. CDR3 bases: TGTGCCAGCAGATGGACAGGGGGGAACACTGAAGCTTTCTTT.